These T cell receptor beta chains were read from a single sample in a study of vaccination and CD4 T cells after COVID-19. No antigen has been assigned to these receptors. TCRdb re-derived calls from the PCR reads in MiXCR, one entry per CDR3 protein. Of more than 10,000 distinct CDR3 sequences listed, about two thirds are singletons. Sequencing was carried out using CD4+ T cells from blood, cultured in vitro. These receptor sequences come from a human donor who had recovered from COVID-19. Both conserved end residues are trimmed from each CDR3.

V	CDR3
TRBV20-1	SARDFWGPNEQF
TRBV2	ASSERPGVKDTEAF
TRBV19	ASTPTGGRPSSYNSPLH
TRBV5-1	ASSLRQGPYEQY
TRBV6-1	ASGRGQETQY
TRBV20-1	SARARNNSPLH
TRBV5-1	ASSLELAGSTDTQY
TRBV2	ASRGLAESQETQY
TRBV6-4	ASSDSAGGMDEQF
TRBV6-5	ASSYSRGPRADTQY
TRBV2	ASGTAGRETQY
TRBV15	ATSRGEGDVDEQY
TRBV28	ASRRGTPNTEAF
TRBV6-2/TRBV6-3	ASSYSSRDRVADTQY
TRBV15	ATSRVGNYGYT
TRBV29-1	SVVPIETNYGYT
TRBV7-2	ASSLGPPGDTMF
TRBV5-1	ASSPLLGSYEQY
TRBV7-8	ASSMLAGPTGELF
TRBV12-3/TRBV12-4	ASSLGARDRNTEAF
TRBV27	ASTSLAGDRTDTQY
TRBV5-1	ASSPQLAGGVGKEQF
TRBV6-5	ASSYTLAGGPSEQF
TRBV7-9	ASSLSSWDGYT
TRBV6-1	ASRGGTVNQPQH
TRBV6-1	ASSRWTAGNYGYT
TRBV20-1	SAYDLAGVNEQY
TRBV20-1	SASQGAGANVLT
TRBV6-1	ASSRDRSGGQETQY
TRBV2	ASKTVIQETQY
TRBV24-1	ATLDMFTGELF
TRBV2	ASRGTGEASPLH
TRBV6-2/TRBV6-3	ASSYSPGDRGYQPQH
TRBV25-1	ASSLHRDQETQY
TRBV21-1	ASSKDRMIPSGPRRDTQY
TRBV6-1	ASSDRLLEQY